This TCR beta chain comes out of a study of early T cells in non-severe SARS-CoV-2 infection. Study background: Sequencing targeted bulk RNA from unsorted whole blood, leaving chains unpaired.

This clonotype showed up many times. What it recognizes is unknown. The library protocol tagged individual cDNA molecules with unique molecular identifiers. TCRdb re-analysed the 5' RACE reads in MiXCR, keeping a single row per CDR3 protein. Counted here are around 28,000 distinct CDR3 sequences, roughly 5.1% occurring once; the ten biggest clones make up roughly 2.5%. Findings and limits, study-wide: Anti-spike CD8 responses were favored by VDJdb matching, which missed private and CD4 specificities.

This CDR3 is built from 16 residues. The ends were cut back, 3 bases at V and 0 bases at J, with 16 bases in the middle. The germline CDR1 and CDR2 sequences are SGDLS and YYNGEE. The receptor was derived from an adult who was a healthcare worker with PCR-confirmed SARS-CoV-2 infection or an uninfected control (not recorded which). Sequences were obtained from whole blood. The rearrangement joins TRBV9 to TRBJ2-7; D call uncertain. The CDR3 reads CASSAGTSVSSYEQYF. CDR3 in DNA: TGTGCCAGCAGCGCTGGAACATCCGTAAGCTCCTACGAGCAGTACTTC.